The following is a T cell receptor beta chain sequence with its context. It lacks a known antigen. No quality values exist for individual bases; no much larger clone is one base distant. To prepare the library, the immunoSEQ multiplex PCR assay was applied. For the multiplex PCR, a mixture combining 60 forward primers for TCR Vbeta segments and 13 reverse primers for TCR Jbeta segments was used. Amplification of the CDR3 region of rearranged TCR beta genes was performed with a multiplex PCR assay on genomic DNA. The amplified TCR beta libraries were sequenced on the Illumina HiSeq System as 87-base-pair reads. Per the source publication's procedure: Across the 500 to 750 repertoires, a later analysis counted 78 million or so unique TCR beta chains, roughly 11 million of which were shared by at least two donors. A nearest-neighbor algorithm error-corrected the raw reads and collapsed the reads into unique sequences, merging closely related sequences to remove PCR and sequencing errors. CDR3 sequences were aligned to IMGT reference sequences to assign V, D and J gene segments. For a sequence to be retained, a match of at least six nucleotides to both a V gene segment and a J gene segment was required. A rearrangement was called productive if the CDR3 had no stop codons and remained in frame with V and J, and every other rearrangement was called non-productive. CDR3 was defined by IMGT convention, running from the second conserved V-encoded cysteine to the conserved J-encoded phenylalanine. Sequences without an unambiguous match to a single V gene segment were excluded from the earlier analysis of 500 to 700 of the donors. In an earlier analysis of approximately 500 of the donors, a V segment was called functional when productive rearrangements were above 56.7%, and segregating when the standard deviation between donors exceeded 5%. A statistical classification framework was built for diagnosing cytomegalovirus status from the catalog of TCR beta chain sequences. V and J gene assignment, in a later analysis, came from comparing TCR nucleotide sequences with IMGT/GENE-DB human TR gene sequences. A later analysis assigned CDR3 sequences and most-parsimonious VDJ recombination scenarios with the TCRdist pipeline. In a later analysis, every TCR beta chain was defined by the combination of its CDR3 amino acid sequence and its V-gene family, and reads without a unique V-gene family were dropped. In a later analysis, around 600 highly shared, low-generation-probability nucleotide sequences were removed to address suspected cross-contamination and a sequencing artifact. In a later analysis, a clonal expansion index for each public chain was calculated from normalized within-repertoire ranks of inferred template counts. Generation probabilities in a later analysis came from a VDJ recombination model fitted to out-of-frame rearrangements, and those results were checked against IGoR. In a later analysis, hypergeometric tests were used to score TCR-TCR, TCR-HLA and TCR-CMV co-occurrence, with a repertoire-size bias correction applied to TCR pairs. To estimate false discovery rates, a later analysis permuted the HLA or CMV assignments 20 times. In a later analysis, co-occurring TCRs were grouped with DBSCAN, and TCRdist sequence similarity was added when clustering was performed within HLA-allele-positive subsets. Repertoires with fewer than 30,000 or more than 120,000 public chains, plus five repertoires with anomalous nucleotide sharing, were excluded from co-occurrence clustering. As stored in TCRdb, this immuneACCESS dataset retains in-frame rearrangements with V and J assigned. A fraction of the clones does not appear; measured against another copy, unresolved V genes explain less than half of the discrepancy, and the remainder lacks a known reason. The V and J calls and clone size were taken over from that table, and D and trimming were inferred from the DNA. The sample has around 190,000 clones on record, about 78% of them singletons. In total, the top ten clones hold around 6% of the sample.

In total, roughly 710 healthy bone marrow donors made up the cohort. At the time of sampling, every cohort member was nominally healthy, though immune exposures that went unrecorded were likely present. The donor was CMV seronegative and was included in the group of 352 seronegative cohort members. A peripheral blood sample was provided by each donor, and peripheral blood mononuclear cells were used for TCR beta sequencing. Genomic DNA extraction from the blood cell samples was performed with the Qiagen DNeasy Blood Extraction Kit. A distance of 13 bases separates the germline ends of V and J, which lose 0 bases and 5 bases respectively. The germline V gene yields SGHNT for CDR1 and YENEEA for CDR2. Measured from the cysteine to the phenylalanine, the CDR3 is 15 residues long. Kept here is only the CDR3 DNA, which spans 45 bases and is read in frame from base 1. The sample originates from a study of cytomegalovirus exposure and HLA in healthy donors (dated by TCRdb to between 2016 and 2019). Looking at the study overall: An earlier analysis of some 600 of the donors reported 276 Gb of sequence data and 100 million to 120 million unique TCR beta sequences obtained from about 179 million T cells. To predict cytomegalovirus infection status, the study brought together high-throughput TCR immunosequencing, statistical association of individual TCRs with disease status, and machine learning. A later genetic analysis took genome-wide SNP genotypes for 398 of the 666 donors and used that subset as a discovery cohort. The study profiled the T cell repertoires of some 610 subjects by immunosequencing and related them to cytomegalovirus serostatus. An early release covering some 640 HLA-typed donors comprised around 300 gigabases of sequencing data and 85 million to 100 million unique TCR sequences. The genetic ancestry cluster associated with self-reported Caucasian donors included over 80% of the 300 to 450 genotyped donors. Alongside the repertoire data, information on donor age, sex, ethnicity and CMV serostatus was compiled. A handful of DR-DQ haplotypes were handled as single units for association and clustering because linkage in the cohort was strong. Every repertoire in the discovery cohort had been generated on one and the same sequencing platform. The number of typed donors differed by locus: about 629-630 for A, B, C, DRB1 and DQB1; 500 to 550 for DQA1; over 600 for DPA1; and some 430 for DPB1. A later analysis re-examined previously published TCR beta repertoires from several hundred donors and added high-resolution HLA genotyping to investigate patterns of TCR occurrence. Among about 370 genotyped donors of the cohort, an average of around 220,000 unique TCR beta nucleotide sequences was sequenced per donor, of which about 18% were non-productive. Both class I and class II loci were covered by HLA typing, at four-digit resolution. The study aimed to test whether signatures of past pathogen exposure could be identified by cataloging public T cell receptors. In an earlier analysis of 587 of the donors, high-throughput TCR beta sequencing was used to judge whether each TCR beta V gene segment behaved as functional or pseudogenic. The later analysis used no new phenotypic data to find candidate immune exposures, relying instead on TCR beta sequences and their occurrence across donors. A separate validation cohort of over 95 different subjects was used in addition to the roughly 700-subject first cohort. Overall study outcomes, separate from this receptor: This cohort had only TCR beta chains sequenced, and the lack of alpha or paired-chain data limited which features could be detected. Seventeen rarely observed V segments, including chromosome 9 orphons, were excluded from the earlier analysis of several hundred of the donors because counts were too low. Correlated functional status among segregating V segments might be attributable to linkage disequilibrium, but an unknown experimental factor could not be ruled out. Compared with the roughly 600-donor mean, donors in an Asian-associated ancestry cluster had fewer N-insertions in productive TCRs, according to a later genetic analysis. At a false discovery rate of 0.05, a later analysis linked fewer than 20,000 TCR beta sequences to specific HLA alleles. A further reported finding was that TCR beta sequences accurately predicted the HLA-A and HLA-B alleles for most subjects in the first cohort. According to a later analysis, most CMV-associated TCR beta chains appeared to be HLA-restricted, and the HLA associations seemed to be driven largely by CMV exposure. Immune exposure information for the cohort was limited to CMV serostatus. A cluster of highly shared sequence variants was judged likely to be a technical artifact of the sequencing pipeline. When HLA alleles, especially DR and DQ, strongly co-occurred, attributing TCR associations to individual alleles was difficult. A later analysis found that HLA-associated TCR beta chains were more clonally expanded and had lower generation probabilities than equally common non-associated chains. Some IMGT-functional V segments, including TRBV6-2 and TRBV6-3, could not be told apart with the 87-base-pair reads, so those segments were excluded. In an earlier analysis of 587 of the donors, most TCR beta V segments were observed in productive rearrangements about 87% or about 30% of the time, broadly matching IMGT annotations. Most TCR sequences were observed very rarely across donors, whereas some public TCRs were present in many individuals. In the study, 164 TCR beta chains were listed as associated with cytomegalovirus. The classifier was reported to diagnose cytomegalovirus status with high specificity and sensitivity in both the original and validation cohorts. In a later analysis, the rate of TCR association differed among HLA loci, with DRB1 alleles having the most associated TCRs and HLA-C alleles having the fewest. A later genetic analysis associated a missense DCLRE1C variant with V-gene and J-gene trimming of TCR beta chains, and an independent cohort replicated the association. In vitro tests confirmed that a few of the cytomegalovirus-associated TCR beta chains recognize cytomegalovirus antigens. Because HLA typing was unavailable for some donors at each locus, only the typed subset was used in association tests. Roughly uniform sequencing depth across donors was assumed in presence/absence analyses, although this assumption may not hold. According to a later analysis, parvovirus B19, influenza, CMV and Epstein-Barr virus appeared linked to several top co-occurrence clusters. The authors suggested that the approach could potentially be extended to other disease states and immunological phenotypes.

The receptor was derived from a man in his forties or fifties in good health and CMV-seronegative. This sequence uses TRBV11-3 and TRBJ2-5; the D segment could be TRBD2, given 5 matching bases. Sequences were obtained from PBMCs. The CDR3 reads CASSLDGSSRETQYF. The nucleotide sequence is TGTGCCAGCAGCTTAGATGGGTCTAGCAGGGAGACCCAGTACTTC.